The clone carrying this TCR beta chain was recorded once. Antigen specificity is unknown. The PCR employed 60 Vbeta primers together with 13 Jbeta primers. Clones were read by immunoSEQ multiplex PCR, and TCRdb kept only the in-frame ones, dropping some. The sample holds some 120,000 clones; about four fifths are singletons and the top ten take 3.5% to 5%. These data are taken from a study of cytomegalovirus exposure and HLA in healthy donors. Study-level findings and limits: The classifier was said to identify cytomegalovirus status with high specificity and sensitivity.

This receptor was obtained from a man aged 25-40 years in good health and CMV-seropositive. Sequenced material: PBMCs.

Here the CDR3 reads CASSVVSGQNYGYTF. The CDR3, as DNA: TGTGCCAGCAGCGTAGTTTCGGGACAAAACTATGGCTACACCTTC. The rearrangement uses TRBV9 and TRBJ1-2, with a weak D call TRBD1 (6 bases). CDR3 length: 15 amino acids. Trimming cost V 0 bases and J 2 bases, with 11 bases left between them. The germline CDR1 and CDR2 sequences are SGDLS and YYNGEE. Supplemented by reference TRBV9 and TRBJ1-2, the full variable domain reads DSGVTQTPKHLITATGQRVTLRCSPRSGDLSVYWYQQSLDQGLQFLIQYYNGEERAKGNILERFSAQQFPDLHSELNLSSLELGDSALYFCASSVVSGQNYGYTFGSGTRLTVV.